The rows below give T cell receptor beta chains drawn from one sample of a study of cytomegalovirus exposure and HLA in healthy donors. Generated by immunoSEQ multiplex PCR, the TCRdb table keeps only in-frame clones and is missing some. Among tens of thousands of clones listed, 76% were seen once. Sequenced: PBMCs. All receptors come from a male donor in good health and CMV-seronegative. CDR3s include the opening cysteine and the closing phenylalanine or tryptophan. Each record gives: D gene, clone size, V gene, J gene, CDR3 DNA, CDR3 protein. The D gene is left open where the match is weak. Only part of the rows carry a size: once, few, many, or a class if the clone is expanded.

>.|.|TRBV27|TRBJ1-2
TGTGCCAGCAGCCCGCAGGGGCGACGTGGGTATGGCTACACCTTC
CASSPQGRRGYGYTF
>TRBD1|.|TRBV19|TRBJ2-7
TGTGCCAGTAGTGTCAGGGGGACGAGTCACTACGAGCAGTACTTC
CASSVRGTSHYEQYF
>TRBD2|.|TRBV27|TRBJ2-1
TGTGCCAGCAGTGGGTGGGGGTCGGGGGGGCGGGAGGATGAGCAGTTCTTC
CASSGWGSGGREDEQFF
>.|few|TRBV4-1|TRBJ1-1
TGCGCCAGCAGGCTGACAGGGAACACTGAAGCTTTCTTT
CASRLTGNTEAFF
>.|.|TRBV4-1|TRBJ1-1
TGCGCCAGCAGCCAAGGTCCCGCGTCTAGATCGGGCAGGGGGAACACTGAAGCTTTCTTT
CASSQGPASRSGRGNTEAFF
>.|few|TRBV7-9|TRBJ1-1
TGTGCCAGCAGCCGCGGGACCCCGGTGTTCGCTGAAGCTTTCTTT
CASSRGTPVFAEAFF
>.|.|TRBV29-1|TRBJ2-1
TGCAGCGTTGACCAGGCGGGACGCAATGAGCAGTTCTTC
CSVDQAGRNEQFF
>.|.|TRBV28|TRBJ1-3
TGTGCCAGCAACGTAAACGGTATTGGAAACACCATATATTTT
CASNVNGIGNTIYF
>.|.|TRBV15|TRBJ1-2
TGTGCCACCAGTCTTAACTTAGCTAACTATGGCTACACCTTC
CATSLNLANYGYTF
>.|.|TRBV13|TRBJ2-3
TGTGCCAGCAGCTTATCCACTAGGACTGGCACAGATACGCAGTATTTT
CASSLSTRTGTDTQYF
>TRBD1|.|TRBV28|TRBJ1-2
TGTGCCAGCAGTTTACCCAAGACAGGGGGCGGAGACGATGTCTACACCTTC
CASSLPKTGGGDDVYTF
>.|few|TRBV7-2|TRBJ1-5
TGTGCCAGCAGCTTATTTGGTCGAGATCAGCCCCAGCATTTT
CASSLFGRDQPQHF
>TRBD1|.|TRBV5-6|TRBJ1-5
TGTGCCAGCAGCCCCCAGGGGGCCAATCAGCCCCAGCATTTT
CASSPQGANQPQHF
>TRBD2|.|TRBV5-1|TRBJ2-2
TGCGCCAGCAGCAGGCTAGCGGGAGTTAACACCGGGGAGCTGTTTTTT
CASSRLAGVNTGELFF
>TRBD1|few|TRBV7-2|TRBJ2-7
TGTGCCAGCAGTTTAGGACAGGGGATTGTCTACGAGCAGTACTTC
CASSLGQGIVYEQYF
>.|few|TRBV11-2|TRBJ2-7
TGTGCCAGCAGCTTAGGGGGCCTTTACGAGCAGTACTTC
CASSLGGLYEQYF
>.|once|TRBV28|TRBJ2-2
TGTGCCAGCAGTTTATGGACAGGTACCGGGGAGCTGTTTTTT
CASSLWTGTGELFF
>.|once|TRBV10-3|TRBJ2-7
TGTGCCACAGGGGCTGGGGTAGTCAGCTCCTACGAGCAGTACTTC
CATGAGVVSSYEQYF
>TRBD1|.|TRBV4-1|TRBJ1-3
TGCGCCAGCAGGAGGACAGGGGGCTCCGATCTCTCTGGAAACACCATATATTTT
CASRRTGGSDLSGNTIYF
>TRBD2|.|TRBV10-3|TRBJ2-5
TGTGCCACCCAAGGGGCGACTAGCGGAAATCAAGAGACCCAGTACTTC
CATQGATSGNQETQYF
>.|few|TRBV4-3|TRBJ1-4
TGCGCCAGCAGCCAAGGAGGCAGGGGTGAAAAACTGTTTTTT
CASSQGGRGEKLFF
>.|.|TRBV19|TRBJ2-1
TGTGCCACAGAGAAGGGGGTAGAGTATGGTGAGCAGTTCTTC
CATEKGVEYGEQFF
>.|few|TRBV7-3|TRBJ2-1
TGTGCCAGCAGTCCAAACAGGGTTGACAATGAGCAGTTCTTC
CASSPNRVDNEQFF
>.|few|TRBV9|TRBJ1-1
TGTGCCAGCAGCGGACAGCTGAACACTGAAGCTTTCTTT
CASSGQLNTEAFF
>.|once|TRBV6-5|TRBJ1-2
TGTGCCACCGCGGAGCCTTTTAACTATGGCTACACCTTC
CATAEPFNYGYTF
>.|.|TRBV6-6|TRBJ1-2
TGTGCCAGCAGTTACGCGGAGAGTTCTAATGGCTACACCTTC
CASSYAESSNGYTF
>TRBD1|.|TRBV6-5|TRBJ2-7
TGTGCCAGCAGTTACAACAGGGGCGAGTACGAGCAGTACTTC
CASSYNRGEYEQYF
>.|.|TRBV23-1|TRBJ2-5
TGCGCCAGCAAACACAGACGAATAGAGACCCAGTACTTC
CASKHRRIETQYF
>TRBD2|.|TRBV2|TRBJ2-5
TGTGCCAGCAGTGAAAGAATCGAGACTAGCACTGACTTGACCCAGTACTTC
CASSERIETSTDLTQYF
>TRBD2|.|TRBV4-2|TRBJ2-3
TGTGCCAGCAGCCAAGAGGGGACTAGCGGTGACACAGATACGCAGTATTTT
CASSQEGTSGDTDTQYF
>TRBD1|.|TRBV9|TRBJ1-2
TGTGCCAGCAGCGTAGGTTCCGGGACAGATAACTATGGCTACACCTTC
CASSVGSGTDNYGYTF
>TRBD1|.|TRBV6-5|TRBJ2-7
TGTGCCAGCATAGGGACAGACCGTTACGAGCAGTACTTC
CASIGTDRYEQYF
>TRBD1|.|TRBV6-4|TRBJ2-7
TGTGCCAGCAGTGAACAGGGGGCTCCCTCCTACGAGCAGTACTTC
CASSEQGAPSYEQYF
>TRBD1|.|TRBV5-4|TRBJ2-4
TGTGCCAGCAGCCAGGGACAGCTCAAAAACATTCAGTACTTC
CASSQGQLKNIQYF
>.|.|TRBV5-1|TRBJ2-7
TGCGCCAGCAGCTTGGGGGCAGGGAACAACGAGCAGTACTTC
CASSLGAGNNEQYF
>TRBD1|.|TRBV28|TRBJ2-3
TGTGCCAGCAGCCCGGGGACAGTCTCTAGCACAGATACGCAGTATTTT
CASSPGTVSSTDTQYF
>.|.|TRBV5-6|TRBJ2-1
TGTGCCAGCAGCTTAAGGGGGAGCTCCTACAATGAGCAGTTCTTC
CASSLRGSSYNEQFF
>.|.|TRBV5-6|TRBJ1-5
TGTGCCAGCAGCTTCGGCCGGGAAAATCAGCCCCAGCATTTT
CASSFGRENQPQHF
>.|.|TRBV28|TRBJ2-1
TGTGCCAGCAGCCTCCGGGTCAAGGAGCAGTTCTTC
CASSLRVKEQFF
>TRBD1|few|TRBV5-1|TRBJ1-5
TGCGCCAGCAGCCCCGGACAGGGCAATCAGCCCCAGCATTTT
CASSPGQGNQPQHF
>TRBD2|.|TRBV7-9|TRBJ2-1
TGTGCCAGCACCGGGGGGGTTGAGCAGTTCTTC
CASTGGVEQFF
>TRBD1|.|TRBV5-1|TRBJ2-2
TGCGCCAGCAGCGCACAGGGGACCGGGGAGCTGTTTTTT
CASSAQGTGELFF
>.|.|TRBV6-5|TRBJ1-2
TGTGCCAGCAGCAGGACACCAAATCAAAACTATGGCTACACCTTC
CASSRTPNQNYGYTF